A selection of T cell receptor beta chains follows, all from one sample in a study of T cell responses to AZD1222 COVID-19 vaccine. Sequenced by immunoSEQ multiplex PCR; TCRdb stores in-frame clones only, minus some. Altogether 130,000 to 150,000 clones are present, around 89% being singletons, with the ten largest covering around 1.6%. Specimen: peripheral blood, collected on day 0 of AZD1222 vaccination. Receptor source: an adult in good health. The conserved cysteine and the conserved F or W are not part of the CDR3 here.

TRBJ2-7	TRBV30	AWSKHGYEQY
TRBJ1-5	TRBV6-1	ASSDLWDQPQH
TRBJ1-3	TRBV10-2	ASKMAGTGNTIY
TRBJ2-5	TRBV18	ASSPPSGRPRYETQY
TRBJ1-1	TRBV5-4	ASSLTGGIAEAF
TRBJ1-2	TRBV7-9	ASRPEGGLDYGYT
TRBJ2-5	TRBV27	ASSLLLAGGPYQETQY
TRBJ1-1	TRBV4-2	ASSRETLDTEAF
TRBJ1-5	TRBV18	ASSQPGQGTNQPQH
TRBJ2-1	TRBV5-6	ASSLAAGGGGSYNEQF
TRBJ2-7	TRBV9	ASSVGGVDFEEQY
TRBJ1-2	TRBV9	ASSRVGQRANYGYT
TRBJ1-1	TRBV18	ASSPPNGKNTEAF
TRBJ1-3	TRBV6-5	ASSAWDSGNTIY
TRBJ2-3	TRBV7-3	ASSLPPGQTKY
TRBJ2-5	TRBV5-5	ASSALVGQGETQY
TRBJ1-1	TRBV7-9	ASSLVGWTGNRAEAF
TRBJ2-1	TRBV7-8	ASSLEVLSSYNEQF
TRBJ2-1	TRBV12-5	ASGQGTYNEQF
TRBJ2-1	TRBV11-2	ASSENRGGSEQF
TRBJ2-3	TRBV14	ASSQKPGLAARDTQY
TRBJ2-1	TRBV29-1	SVLDSGSSYNEQF
TRBJ1-1	TRBV2	ASSAQGYTEAF
TRBJ1-1	TRBV27	ASSLRGLAFEAF
TRBJ2-1	TRBV3-1/TRBV3-2	ASSQDRGRGPRNEQF
TRBJ2-7	TRBV5-1	ASSEFPTAPYEQY
TRBJ2-7	TRBV27	ASSFLGYGYEQY
TRBJ1-2	TRBV19	ASSIYGDYGYT
TRBJ1-5	TRBV27	ASSFSGYQPQH
TRBJ2-3	TRBV5-4	ASSLGSGLGTDTQY
TRBJ1-3	TRBV5-5	ASSLFPAGNSGNTIY
TRBJ1-5	TRBV3-1/TRBV3-2	ASSQDFTNQPQH
TRBJ2-2	TRBV15	ATSPGATGELF
TRBJ2-1	TRBV28	ASRSTGTSGRPNEQF
TRBJ2-7	TRBV27	ASSFGGSSYEQY
TRBJ1-1	TRBV6-5	ASRLPGGNTEAF
TRBJ1-2	TRBV12-3/TRBV12-4	ASSIGGSNGYT
TRBJ2-7	TRBV6-5	ASSYSPEAYEQY
TRBJ2-7	TRBV7-2	ASSLASGNSYEQY
TRBJ1-5	TRBV2	ASRRIRNQPQH
TRBJ2-1	TRBV6-2/TRBV6-3	ASSDRGSQF
TRBJ2-5	TRBV12-3/TRBV12-4	ASSSLETQY
TRBJ2-2	TRBV19	ASSIDRIGRTNTGELF
TRBJ1-1	TRBV5-1	ASSLGWQSMNTEAF
TRBJ2-2	TRBV13	ASSRRVANTGELF
TRBJ2-2	TRBV4-1	ASSRTSGESNTGELF
TRBJ2-1	TRBV5-1	ASSGGIAGNEQF
TRBJ2-1	TRBV6-5	ASLSLGEQF